The 14 T cell receptor beta chains in this list originate from one sample, sequenced in a study of T cell responses to AZD1222 COVID-19 vaccine. Only in-frame clones appear in the TCRdb table, and some are missing; sequencing was by immunoSEQ multiplex PCR. Of 110,000 to 150,000 clones detected, 85% to 95% appear once; the ten largest clones hold around 0.85%. Here the sequenced sample was peripheral blood, taken on day 0 of MenACWY control vaccination. The origin of the receptors is an adult in good health.

The CDR3 protein is CASSLEGLAGDNEQFF. CDR3 in DNA: TGCGCCAGCAGCTTGGAGGGGCTAGCGGGGGACAATGAGCAGTTCTTC. The chain links TRBV5-1 to TRBJ2-1; 10 nucleotides align to TRBD2. The CDR3 loop spans 16 amino acids. Germline lookup yields CDR1 SGHRS and CDR2 YFSETQ. The J segment lost 5 bases and the V segment lost 0 bases, leaving 5 bases of the junction unmatched.

The rearrangement uses TRBV28 and TRBJ1-2; tentative D call: TRBD1 (6 bases). Per the germline V gene, CDR1 is MDHEN and CDR2 is SYDVKM. The CDR3 runs to 17 residues. Deletions cut 7 bases from V and 8 bases from J, with 29 bases between. The CDR3 sequence is CASTIWNRALSTHGYTF. In nucleotides, the CDR3 is TGTGCCAGCACCATCTGGAACAGGGCGCTAAGTACCCACGGCTACACCTTC.

The chain employs TRBV5-1 and TRBJ2-5, with D perhaps given as TRBD1 or TRBD2 (6 bases each). Trimming took 5 bases from V and 0 from J, leaving 8 bases between them. The CDR3 loop spans 13 amino acids. CDR1 SGHRS and CDR2 YFSETQ come from the germline V gene. This CDR3 is CASRRGDQETQYF. DNA for the CDR3: TGCGCCAGCAGAAGGGGGGACCAAGAGACCCAGTACTTC.

This chain links TRBV27 with TRBJ1-6; possible D gene TRBD1, 5 bases. The CDR3 totals 15 residues. V was pared by 4 bases and J by 3 bases, with 10 bases between. Germline CDR1 reads MNHEY; CDR2 reads SMNVEV (reference sequence). In nucleotides, the CDR3 is TGTGCCAGCAGTTCGCAGGGTTTCTATAATTCACCCCTCCACTTT. Protein product: CASSSQGFYNSPLHF.

This chain connects TRBV18 to TRBJ1-1, with a possible D match to TRBD1 (5 bases). The CDR3 contains 15 residues. Germline lookup yields CDR1 KGHSH and CDR2 LQKENI. With 5 bases removed from V and 10 bases from J, the gap between germline ends came to 23 bases. DNA for the CDR3: TGTGCCAGCTCAGCGGGGACGGCCGATTCTTTGGGAGCTTTCTTT. Residues: CASSAGTADSLGAFF.

This chain uses TRBV5-8 with TRBJ1-6; perhaps TRBD1 as D (6 bases). Germline V lookup: CDR1 SGHTS, CDR2 YDEGEE. CDR3 size: 16 residues. V was cut by 3 bases and J by 0 bases, with 10 bases left in between. The CDR3 DNA reads as TGTGCCAGCAGCTCTACAGGGACCTCCTATAATTCACCCCTCCACTTT. Residues: CASSSTGTSYNSPLHF.

CDR3 in amino acids: CASSPDREFRAEAFF. The CDR3 nucleotides are TGCGCCAGCAGCCCAGATCGGGAGTTCCGGGCTGAAGCTTTCTTT. The genes are TRBV4-1 and TRBJ1-1; D call uncertain. There are 15 residues in the CDR3. Germline V lookup: CDR1 MGHRA, CDR2 YSYEKL. The V and J ends lost 4 bases and 6 bases respectively, with 18 bases between them.

The V call is TRBV6-5, the J call TRBJ1-1; D might be TRBD1 (5 bases). The CDR3 is 13 amino acids. Trimming pared 6 bases from V and 11 bases from J, leaving 19 bases between. Germline CDR1 reads MNHEY; CDR2 reads SVGAGI. CDR3 loop: CASRTTGAGYAFF. The DNA of the CDR3 is TGTGCCAGCAGGACAACTGGGGCGGGATACGCTTTCTTT.

This rearrangement joins TRBV7-3 to TRBJ2-7; D unclear. Germline loops: CDR1 SGHTA, CDR2 FQGTGA. The CDR3 length is 14 residues. Trimming removed 1 base at V and 2 bases at J, with 9 bases between. For the CDR3, the DNA is TGTGCCAGCAGCTTAATACCAGGAGCCTACGAGCAGTACTTC. Translated: CASSLIPGAYEQYF. The variable domain in full, completed from reference TRBV7-3 and TRBJ2-7, reads GAGVSQTPSNKVTEKGKYVELRCDPISGHTALYWYRQSLGQGPEFLIYFQGTGAADDSGLPNDRFFAVRPEGSVSTLKIQRTERGDSAVYLCASSLIPGAYEQYFGPGTRLTVT.

The chain carries TRBV2 and TRBJ2-7; D is unclear. CDR3 length: 13 amino acids. Germline CDR1 is SNHLY and CDR2 is FYNNEI. V shed 2 bases and J shed 4 bases, with 9 bases lying between them. CDR3 sequence (DNA): TGTGCCAGCAGTGAAACCGAATCTTACGAGCAGTACTTC. It codes for CASSETESYEQYF.

The gene calls are TRBV15 and TRBJ1-1; D is perhaps TRBD1 (5 bases). Germline CDR1 LNHNV, CDR2 YYDKDF (reference sequence). Trimming removed 0 bases from V and 0 bases from J, with 11 bases in between. This CDR3 is 16 amino acids long. The CDR3 DNA reads TGTGCCACCAGCAGAGAGGGTGGGGGAATGAACACTGAAGCTTTCTTT. Amino acid sequence: CATSREGGGMNTEAFF. The entire variable domain, with the rest obtained from reference TRBV15 and TRBJ1-1, is as follows: DAMVIQNPRYQVTQFGKPVTLSCSQTLNHNVMYWYQQKSSQAPKLLFHYYDKDFNNEADTPDNFQSRRPNTSFCFLDIRSPGLGDTAMYLCATSREGGGMNTEAFFGQGTRLTVV.

The rearrangement joins TRBV2 to TRBJ1-3; perhaps TRBD1 as D (6 bases). Trimming pared 8 bases from V and 4 bases from J, leaving 12 bases between. Germline lookup yields CDR1 SNHLY and CDR2 FYNNEI. This CDR3 comprises 13 residues. This CDR3 reads CASGQNNGNTIYF. The CDR3 bases are TGTGCCAGCGGACAGAACAACGGAAACACCATATATTTT.

The V call is TRBV19, the J call TRBJ1-2; the D is unclear. There are 11 residues in the CDR3. Per germline, CDR1 LNHDA and CDR2 SQIVND (reference sequence). The V gene lost 3 bases and the J gene lost 11 bases, with 10 bases spanning the gap. CDR3 region: CASSMGERYTF. As DNA, the CDR3 is TGTGCCAGTAGTATGGGAGAGCGGTACACCTTC.

The chain carries TRBV28 and TRBJ1-1; perhaps TRBD1 as D (5 bases). The V gene lost 3 bases and the J gene lost 2 bases, with 13 bases spanning the gap. This CDR3 has 15 amino acids. Germline loops: CDR1 MDHEN, CDR2 SYDVKM. The CDR3 nucleotides are TGTGCCAGCAGTTTTATGGGGGGAGGCAACACTGAAGCTTTCTTT. It is translated as CASSFMGGGNTEAFF. Based on the CDR3 plus reference TRBV28 and TRBJ1-1, the full variable domain is DVKVTQSSRYLVKRTGEKVFLECVQDMDHENMFWYRQDPGLGLRLIYFSYDVKMKEKGDIPEGYSVSREKKERFSLILESASTNQTSMYLCASSFMGGGNTEAFFGQGTRLTVV.